This T cell receptor (beta chain) appears in the sequencing data of a study of T cells after posttransplantation cyclophosphamide. Peripheral blood was collected from the related graft donor on the marrow donation day. This clone came up many times. Using immunoSEQ multiplex PCR, the repertoire was profiled, and TCRdb retains in-frame clones only, with some absent. This sample has tens of thousands of clones, each found more than once. This CDR3 region has 16 residues. V lost 4 bases, J lost 5 bases, and 21 bases lay in between. Per the germline V gene, CDR1 is SGHNT and CDR2 is YYREEE (reference sequence).

This clonotype was sampled from a woman aged 45-65 years in good health and a related stem cell transplant donor. Material for sequencing was PBMCs. The chain joins TRBV5-4 to TRBJ1-1, with a possible D match to TRBD1 (5 bases). In DNA, the CDR3 is TGTGCCAGCAGCCCAGAGGGGTCCAGGGCCAGGACTGAAGCTTTCTTT. Translating it yields CASSPEGSRARTEAFF.